Below are 8 T cell receptor beta chains sequenced from a single sample in a study of T cells of healthy individuals. TCRdb ran MiXCR on the 5' RACE reads and lists one entry per CDR3 protein. The table shows just over 40,000 distinct CDR3 sequences, with approximately 4.5% occurring only once. Receptors were obtained from a human donor in good health.

This clonotype was found many times. This sequence joins TRBV12-3 or TRBV12-4 and TRBJ2-1; TRBD1 matches at 9 bases. The CDR3 is 17 amino acids. The ends lost 5 bases at V and 5 bases at J; junction bases unmatched: 13. The CDR3 sequence is CASSLILGTGSNNEQFF. The CDR3 bases are TGTGCCAGCAGTCTCATCCTCGGGACAGGGAGTAACAATGAGCAGTTCTTC.

This clonotype was seen at least ten times. The CDR3 spells CSAWEASSYEQYF. The CDR3 bases are TGCAGTGCTTGGGAGGCCAGCTCCTACGAGCAGTACTTC. The chain has TRBV20-1 and TRBJ2-7; possibly TRBD2 for D (6 bases). This CDR3 region has 13 residues. Germline assignment: CDR1 DFQATT and CDR2 SNEGSKA (reference sequence). Trimming cost V 5 bases and J 0 bases, with 11 bases left between them.

This chain connects TRBV11-1 to TRBJ2-5, with D tentatively TRBD1 (6 bases). V lost 3 bases and J 3 bases, leaving 14 bases between the germline ends. The CDR3 totals 15 residues. Germline values: CDR1 SGHAT, CDR2 FQDESV (reference sequence). The CDR3, as DNA: TGTGCCAGCAGCTTGACAGGCCGGATGAAAGAGACCCAGTACTTC. It encodes CASSLTGRMKETQYF.

The chain has TRBV5-6 and TRBJ2-7, with 7 bases that match TRBD1. V was clipped by 2 bases and J by 7 bases; unmatched bases: 12. Germline V gene lookup returns CDR1 SGHDT and CDR2 YYEEEE. This CDR3 region has 15 residues. CDR3 protein: CASSLRTGTGREQYF. The CDR3 coding sequence is TGTGCCAGCAGCTTACGGACAGGAACTGGTCGGGAGCAGTACTTC. The variable domain in full, completed from reference TRBV5-6 and TRBJ2-7, reads DAGVTQSPTHLIKTRGQQVTLRCSPKSGHDTVSWYQQALGQGPQFIFQYYEEEERQRGNFPDRFSGHQFPNYSSELNVNALLLGDSALYLCASSLRTGTGREQYFGPGTRLTVT.

In its sample, this clonotype was seen many times. The chain has TRBV7-9 and TRBJ2-3; 9 positions agree with TRBD1. Germline V lookup: CDR1 SEHNR, CDR2 FQNEAQ (reference sequence). The CDR3 spans 17 residues. After removal of 6 bases from V and 5 bases from J, the junction contained 15 bases not matched to a gene. CDR3: CASRLLQGQGIEDTQYF. The CDR3 nucleotides are TGTGCCAGCAGACTACTCCAGGGACAGGGAATTGAAGATACGCAGTATTTT.

This sequence joins TRBV13 and TRBJ1-2, with D tentatively TRBD1 (5 bases). Germline V CDR1 and CDR2: PRHDT, FYEKMQ (reference sequence). The CDR3 covers 17 residues. V was shortened by 3 bases and J by 0 bases, with 17 bases between the two germline ends. DNA of the CDR3: TGTGCCAGCAGCTTGGGCCCCGTCGGAGGGGCTAACTATGGCTACACCTTC. Translation: CASSLGPVGGANYGYTF.

This clonotype was found many times. The J gene is TRBJ1-6, the V gene TRBV27; a possible D gene is TRBD1 (5 bases). The CDR3 extends over 16 amino acids. V was cut by 4 bases and J by 10 bases, with 20 bases left in between. Looked up from germline, CDR1 is MNHEY and CDR2 is SMNVEV (reference sequence). This CDR3 is CASSSARGSRRSPLHF. CDR3 sequence (DNA): TGTGCCAGCAGTTCCGCCCGGGGCAGCCGGAGATCACCCCTCCACTTT.

This clonotype has ten or more counts. As DNA, the CDR3 is TGTGCCAGCAGCCAAGATAGTCGGCCATATACTAGCGGGAGGGCCGGGGATGAGCAGTTCTTC. Its protein product is CASSQDSRPYTSGRAGDEQFF. The rearrangement joins TRBV4-2 to TRBJ2-1; TRBD2 matches 13 bases. V dropped 0 bases and J dropped 8; count of bases not matched to a gene: 19. Looked up from germline, CDR1 is LGHNA and CDR2 is YNFKEQ. The CDR3 consists of 21 residues.